The 20 T cell receptor beta chains listed next were all sequenced from one sample in a study of blood T cell dynamics during melanoma immunotherapy. Profiling relied on immunoSEQ multiplex PCR, and the TCRdb table lists in-frame clones only, not all of them. The repertoire consists of approximately 15,000 clones, with 83% occurring once and the leading ten covering about 7.6%. Time point described: pre-treatment baseline. The specimen was blood, collected from a patient treated with checkpoint blockade. The source of these receptors is a human donor with melanoma.

This clone was counted a single time. The J gene is TRBJ1-2, the V gene TRBV29-1, with 7 nucleotides matching TRBD1. CDR1 is SQVTM, CDR2 ANQGSEA, per germline. This CDR3 is built from 12 residues. The trim removed 4 bases at V and 4 bases at J, leaving 3 bases unmatched. The DNA for the CDR3 is TGCAGCGTTGGACAGGGTACCTATGGCTACACCTTC. It codes for CSVGQGTYGYTF.

This sequence joins TRBV4-3 and TRBJ1-2, with D possibly matching TRBD1 (5 bases). CDR1 LGHNA and CDR2 YSLEER come from the germline V gene. The CDR3 runs to 17 residues. V gave up 0 bases and J gave up 4 bases, with 18 bases separating them. The DNA of the CDR3 is TGCGCCAGCAGCCAAGAGAGGGGACGGTGGCAGACCTATGGCTACACCTTC. Amino acids: CASSQERGRWQTYGYTF.

The V call is TRBV7-2, the J call TRBJ1-5; D is unclear. This CDR3 is 16 amino acids long. The V gene lost 4 bases and the J gene lost 4 bases, with 17 bases spanning the gap. Germline V lookup: CDR1 SGHTA, CDR2 FQGNSA. The CDR3 nucleotides are TGTGCCAGCAGCTCCGGTTTGAGAGGGATTAATCAGCCCCAGCATTTT. Translating it yields CASSSGLRGINQPQHF.

The chain has TRBV11-2 and TRBJ1-6; D is ambiguous. Trimming cost V 0 bases and J 8 bases, with 11 bases left between them. Germline CDR1 and CDR2: SGHAT and FQNNGV. This CDR3 region has 15 residues. The CDR3 coding sequence is TGTGCCAGCAGCTTAGAGGCAGAGACGGATTCACCCCTCCACTTT. As protein: CASSLEAETDSPLHF. Based on the CDR3 plus reference TRBV11-2 and TRBJ1-6, the full variable domain is EAGVAQSPRYKIIEKRQSVAFWCNPISGHATLYWYQQILGQGPKLLIQFQNNGVVDDSQLPKDRFSAERLKGVDSTLKIQPAKLEDSAVYLCASSLEAETDSPLHFGNGTRLTVT.

The chain joins TRBV7-8 to TRBJ2-2, with 12 bases identical to TRBD2. CDR1 SGHVS and CDR2 FQNEAQ come from the germline V gene. This CDR3 is 16 amino acids long. The ends lost 3 bases at V and 6 bases at J; junction bases unmatched: 5. The CDR3 loop reads CASSLTSGSRAGELFF. The CDR3, as DNA: TGTGCCAGCAGCTTGACTAGCGGGAGTCGGGCCGGGGAGCTGTTTTTT.

This clone has a single count. This chain connects TRBV6-6 to TRBJ2-5; the match to TRBD1 covers 7 bases. Germline V gene data show CDR1 as MNHNY and CDR2 as SVGAGI (reference sequence). The CDR3 is 14 residues long. Trimming cost V 3 bases and J 4 bases; bases outside gene matches: 5. The CDR3 sequence is CASSYQGVRETQYF. The CDR3 coding sequence is TGTGCCAGCAGTTATCAGGGGGTGAGAGAGACCCAGTACTTC.

The rearrangement uses TRBV7-9 and TRBJ2-2, with D hard to call. There are 14 residues in the CDR3. V gave up 4 bases and J gave up 3 bases, with 9 bases separating them. Per the germline V gene, CDR1 is SEHNR and CDR2 is FQNEAQ (reference sequence). The CDR3 protein is CASSYSEDTGELFF. The DNA for the CDR3 is TGTGCCAGCAGCTACTCCGAAGACACCGGGGAGCTGTTTTTT.

The CDR3 region has the DNA TGTGCCAGCTCACCATTCGCAGAAACGGCTGGAAACACCATATATTTT. It is translated as CASSPFAETAGNTIYF. The V call is TRBV18, the J call TRBJ1-3; D uncertain. Germline CDR1 reads KGHSH; CDR2 reads LQKENI. The ends were cut back, 2 bases at V and 2 bases at J, with 13 bases in the middle. The CDR3 is 16 amino acids.

This clone was observed once. The rearrangement uses TRBV16 and TRBJ1-5, with 7 bases matching TRBD1. The J segment lost 6 bases and the V segment lost 7 bases, leaving 12 bases of the junction unmatched. The CDR3 contains 15 residues. The germline gives CDR1 KGHSY, CDR2 FQNENV. CDR3 bases: TGTGCCAGCAAAGTCCGACAGGGATCAGCTCAGCCCCAGCATTTT. The encoded protein is CASKVRQGSAQPQHF.

V usage is TRBV30 and J usage is TRBJ1-2; 7 bases map to TRBD1. The V and J ends lost 1 base and 3 bases, in that order; junction bases with no gene match: 5. Germline CDR1 and CDR2: GTSNPN and SVGIG (reference sequence). The CDR3 length is 14 residues. The CDR3 DNA sequence: TGTGCCTGGAGTGCTATGGACAGGTACTATGGCTACACCTTC. Its translation is CAWSAMDRYYGYTF.

The chain carries TRBV12-5 and TRBJ2-2, with D perhaps TRBD1 or TRBD2 (6 bases each). CDR3 length: 15 amino acids. Germline V gives CDR1 LGHNT, CDR2 FRNRAP. Trimming pared 2 bases from V and 5 bases from J, leaving 12 bases between. The CDR3 bases are TGTGCTAGTGGTTTGTTTCAGGGGAGGACCGGGGAGCTGTTTTTT. Encoded protein: CASGLFQGRTGELFF.

The V call is TRBV5-1, the J call TRBJ2-3, with D tentatively TRBD2 (5 bases). The CDR3 has 18 amino acids. V lost 4 bases to trimming and J lost 2 bases, with 23 bases between them. Germline-derived CDR1 and CDR2 are SGHRS and YFSETQ. CDR3: CASSRRPISGGSTDTQYF. For the CDR3, the DNA is TGCGCCAGCAGCCGGAGGCCTATCAGCGGAGGTTCCACAGATACGCAGTATTTT.

The V gene is TRBV10-3, the J gene TRBJ1-3; D is unclear. Germline values: CDR1 ENHRY, CDR2 SYGVKD. This CDR3 contains 11 residues. The CDR3 DNA is TGTGCTACGGACGATGGAAACACCATATATTTT. Amino acids: CATDDGNTIYF.

Concerning this clone itself: The same CDR3 arises from other DNA sequences in this sample as well. This chain connects TRBV7-9 to TRBJ2-3; 9 positions agree with TRBD2. This CDR3 region has 13 residues. Germline CDR1 SEHNR, CDR2 FQNEAQ (reference sequence). V lost 7 bases to trimming and J lost 7 bases; unmatched junction nucleotides: 6. CDR3 in DNA: TGTGCCAGCACGCGGGAGGGCCCTCATACGCAGTATTTT. Encoded protein: CASTREGPHTQYF.

The chain uses TRBV19 and TRBJ2-3; 13 bases align to TRBD2. The trim removed 1 base at V and 4 bases at J, leaving 2 bases unmatched. Per germline, CDR1 LNHDA and CDR2 SQIVND (reference sequence). The CDR3 sequence is 16 residues long. The CDR3 loop reads CASSIGTSGSSDTQYF. CDR3 nucleotides: TGTGCCAGTAGTATAGGGACTAGCGGGAGTTCAGATACGCAGTATTTT.

V gene TRBV19 combines with J gene TRBJ1-2; 9 nucleotides line up with TRBD1. The CDR3 loop spans 13 amino acids. Germline V lookup: CDR1 LNHDA, CDR2 SQIVND (reference sequence). With V trimmed by 6 bases and J by 6 bases, 5 bases remained unmatched. CDR3 loop: CASRNTGGHGYTF. DNA of the CDR3: TGTGCCAGTAGAAATACAGGGGGCCATGGCTACACCTTC.

This sequence joins TRBV9 and TRBJ2-1; no clear D. V gave up 0 bases and J gave up 0 bases, with 7 bases separating them. CDR1 is SGDLS, CDR2 YYNGEE, per germline. The CDR3 covers 15 residues. CDR3 in amino acids: CASSVDSSSYNEQFF. The CDR3 coding sequence is TGTGCCAGCAGCGTAGATAGCAGCTCCTACAATGAGCAGTTCTTC. The full variable domain, rest sourced from reference TRBV9 and TRBJ2-1, is DSGVTQTPKHLITATGQRVTLRCSPRSGDLSVYWYQQSLDQGLQFLIQYYNGEERAKGNILERFSAQQFPDLHSELNLSSLELGDSALYFCASSVDSSSYNEQFFGPGTRLTVL.

This clone was picked up a small number of times. J is TRBJ1-2 and V is TRBV6-1, with D perhaps TRBD1 (5 bases). Germline CDR1 MNHNS, CDR2 SASEGT. The CDR3 is 13 residues long. V gave up 3 bases and J gave up 5 bases, with 10 bases separating them. The CDR3 region has the DNA TGTGCCAGCAGTGACGGGGGTTGGTATGGCTACACCTTC. Its translation is CASSDGGWYGYTF.

The V gene is TRBV4-1, the J gene TRBJ1-2; D ambiguous. V lost 0 bases to trimming and J lost 5 bases, with 13 bases between them. This CDR3 comprises 15 residues. Germline CDR1 MGHRA, CDR2 YSYEKL. This CDR3 is CASSQEPSSLYGYTF. CDR3 DNA: TGCGCCAGCAGCCAAGAGCCTTCCTCTTTATATGGCTACACCTTC.

This clone was seen a handful of times. The chain is built from TRBV2 and TRBJ2-3; the match to TRBD2 covers 11 bases. The CDR3 length is 15 residues. Trimming at V came to 6 bases and at J to 2 bases, leaving 4 bases not matched to a gene. Germline CDR1 SNHLY, CDR2 FYNNEI. CDR3 in DNA: TGTGCCAGCAGCCGACTAGCGGGGATCACAGATACGCAGTATTTT. Translated, it gives CASSRLAGITDTQYF. The full variable domain, completed using reference TRBV2 and TRBJ2-3, is EPEVTQTPSHQVTQMGQEVILRCVPISNHLYFYWYRQILGQKVEFLVSFYNNEISEKSEIFDDQFSVERPDGSNFTLKIRSTKLEDSAMYFCASSRLAGITDTQYFGPGTRLTVL.